This entry describes one T cell receptor beta chain. Antigen unknown. These data are taken from a study of cytomegalovirus exposure and HLA in healthy donors. Study findings and constraints: Among TCR beta chains, those listed as cytomegalovirus-associated numbered 164. For TCR beta chains, V- and J-gene trimming was later linked to a missense DCLRE1C variant.

With 60 Vbeta and 13 Jbeta primers, the PCR was carried out. Only in-frame clones appear in the TCRdb table, and some are missing; sequencing was by immunoSEQ multiplex PCR. The profile shows roughly 160,000 clones, over 60% of them singletons. The V end lost 6 bases, the J end lost 4 bases, and 10 bases lay between the germline ends. CDR1 and CDR2 (germline): DFQATT, SNEGSKA (reference sequence). The CDR3 consists of 11 residues. The source is a young woman in good health and CMV-seronegative. The chain uses TRBV20-1 and TRBJ2-7; D possibly corresponds to TRBD2 (5 bases). Material: PBMCs. The CDR3 region has the DNA TGCAGTGCGAGACGGACTTACGAGCAGTACTTC. It translates to CSARRTYEQYF.